The rows below give T cell receptor beta chains drawn from one sample of a study of control samples from healthy donors and cancer patients. Here immunoSEQ multiplex PCR was the method, and the copy in TCRdb shows in-frame clones only, minus some. Counted here are roughly 180,000 clones, 91% occurring once; the ten biggest clones make up around 2%. Sequenced material: blood. These TCRs come from a middle-aged woman in good health. Each CDR3 is given with its conserved first and last residue. Fields, in order: clone size, D gene, J gene, V gene, CDR3 protein, CDR3 DNA. A D gene is named only where the DNA matches it firmly. Only some rows state a clone size, as once, few, many or a class for expanded clones.

clone size: -
D gene: -
J gene: TRBJ1-5
V gene: TRBV27
CDR3 protein: CASSPDRGQPQHF
CDR3 DNA: TGTGCCAGCAGTCCCGACCGGGGGCAGCCCCAGCATTTT

clone size: -
D gene: -
J gene: TRBJ1-5
V gene: TRBV28
CDR3 protein: CASSRGAGTGGQPQHF
CDR3 DNA: TGTGCCAGCAGCCGTGGAGCGGGGACGGGGGGTCAGCCCCAGCATTTT

clone size: -
D gene: TRBD1
J gene: TRBJ1-5
V gene: TRBV6-5
CDR3 protein: CASSRGGLDQPQHF
CDR3 DNA: TGTGCCAGCAGTCGAGGGGGCCTGGATCAGCCCCAGCATTTT

clone size: -
D gene: -
J gene: TRBJ2-3
V gene: TRBV29-1
CDR3 protein: CSVEHSSDTQYF
CDR3 DNA: TGCAGCGTTGAACACAGTTCAGATACGCAGTATTTT

clone size: -
D gene: TRBD1
J gene: TRBJ2-2
V gene: TRBV5-1
CDR3 protein: CASSLEVRGYTGELFF
CDR3 DNA: TGCGCCAGCAGCTTGGAAGTCAGGGGGTACACCGGGGAGCTGTTTTTT

clone size: -
D gene: -
J gene: TRBJ2-7
V gene: TRBV5-6
CDR3 protein: CASSLVGATYEQYF
CDR3 DNA: TGTGCCAGCAGCTTGGTTGGGGCCACCTACGAGCAGTACTTC

clone size: -
D gene: -
J gene: TRBJ2-1
V gene: TRBV5-1
CDR3 protein: CASSLEASYNEQFF
CDR3 DNA: TGCGCCAGCAGCTTGGAGGCCTCCTACAATGAGCAGTTCTTC

clone size: once
D gene: -
J gene: TRBJ2-7
V gene: TRBV5-1
CDR3 protein: CASSLVQGRSYEQYF
CDR3 DNA: TGCGCCAGCAGCTTGGTACAGGGTAGATCCTACGAGCAGTACTTC

clone size: -
D gene: -
J gene: TRBJ1-2
V gene: TRBV4-2
CDR3 protein: CASSQVGTLSTNYGYTF
CDR3 DNA: TGTGCCAGCAGCCAGGTGGGGACACTGAGTACTAACTATGGCTACACCTTC

clone size: -
D gene: TRBD1
J gene: TRBJ2-2
V gene: TRBV2
CDR3 protein: CARQTGQGKANTGELFF
CDR3 DNA: TGTGCCAGACAAACGGGACAGGGAAAGGCGAACACCGGGGAGCTGTTTTTT